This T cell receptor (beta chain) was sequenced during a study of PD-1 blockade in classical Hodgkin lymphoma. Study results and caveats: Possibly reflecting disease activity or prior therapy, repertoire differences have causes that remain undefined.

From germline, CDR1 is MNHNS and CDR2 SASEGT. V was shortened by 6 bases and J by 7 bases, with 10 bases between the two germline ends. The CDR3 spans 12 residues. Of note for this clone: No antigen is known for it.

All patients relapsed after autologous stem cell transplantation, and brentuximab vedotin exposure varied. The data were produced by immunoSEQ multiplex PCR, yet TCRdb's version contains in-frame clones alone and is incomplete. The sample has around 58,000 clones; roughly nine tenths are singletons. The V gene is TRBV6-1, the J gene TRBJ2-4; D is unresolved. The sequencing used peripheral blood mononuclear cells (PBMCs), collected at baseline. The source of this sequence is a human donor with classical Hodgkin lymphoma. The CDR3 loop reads CASRKEQNIQYF. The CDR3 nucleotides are TGTGCCAGCAGAAAAGAACAGAACATTCAGTACTTC.